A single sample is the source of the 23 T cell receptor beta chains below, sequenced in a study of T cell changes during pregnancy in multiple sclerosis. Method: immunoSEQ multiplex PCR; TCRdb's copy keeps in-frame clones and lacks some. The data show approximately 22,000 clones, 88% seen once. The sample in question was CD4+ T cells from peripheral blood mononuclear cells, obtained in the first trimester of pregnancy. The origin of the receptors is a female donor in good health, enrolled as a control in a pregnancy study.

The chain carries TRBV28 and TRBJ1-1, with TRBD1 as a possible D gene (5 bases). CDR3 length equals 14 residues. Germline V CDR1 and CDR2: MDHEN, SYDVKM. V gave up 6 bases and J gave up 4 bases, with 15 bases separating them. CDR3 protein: CASRLPLGGTEAFF. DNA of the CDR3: TGTGCCAGCAGATTACCCCTCGGGGGCACTGAAGCTTTCTTT.

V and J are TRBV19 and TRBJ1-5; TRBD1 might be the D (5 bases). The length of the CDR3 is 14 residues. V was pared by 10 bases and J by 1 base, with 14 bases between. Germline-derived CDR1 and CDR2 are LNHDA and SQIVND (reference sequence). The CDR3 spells CATAGPGSNQPQHF. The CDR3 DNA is TGTGCCACCGCGGGGCCAGGGAGCAATCAGCCCCAGCATTTT.

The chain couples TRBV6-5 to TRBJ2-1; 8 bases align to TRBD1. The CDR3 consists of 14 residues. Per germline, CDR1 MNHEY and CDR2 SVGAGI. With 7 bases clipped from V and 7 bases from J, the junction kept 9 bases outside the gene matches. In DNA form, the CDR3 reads TGTGCCAGCAACCCTGGACAGGGCGGAAATGAGCAGTTCTTC. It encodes CASNPGQGGNEQFF.

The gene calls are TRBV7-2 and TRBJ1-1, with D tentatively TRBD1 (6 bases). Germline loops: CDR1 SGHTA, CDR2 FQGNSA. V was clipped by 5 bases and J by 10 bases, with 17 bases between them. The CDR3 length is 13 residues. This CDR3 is CASSAQGFSGAFF. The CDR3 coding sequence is TGTGCCAGCAGCGCACAGGGTTTTTCGGGAGCTTTCTTT.

The CDR3 protein is CASSLGQSDTEAFF. DNA for the CDR3: TGTGCCAGCAGCTTAGGACAGTCGGACACTGAAGCTTTCTTT. The rearrangement links TRBV7-9 to TRBJ1-1; D is perhaps TRBD1 (5 bases). The germline gives CDR1 SEHNR, CDR2 FQNEAQ (reference sequence). CDR3 size: 14 residues. The germline V and J ends were trimmed by 1 base and 3 bases, with 9 bases remaining between them. Full variable domain (remainder filled in from reference TRBV7-9 and TRBJ1-1): DTGVSQNPRHKITKRGQNVTFRCDPISEHNRLYWYRQTLGQGPEFLTYFQNEAQLEKSRLLSDRFSAERPKGSFSTLEIQRTEQGDSAMYLCASSLGQSDTEAFFGQGTRLTVV.

CDR3 nucleotide sequence: TGTGCCAGCAGCTTAAGGGGCCCTACTGGGTTCAATGAGCAGTTCTTC. Its translation: CASSLRGPTGFNEQFF. The gene calls are TRBV7-3 and TRBJ2-1; weak D call: TRBD1 (5 bases). The CDR3 is 16 residues long. Per germline, CDR1 SGHTA and CDR2 FQGTGA. Trimming took off 1 base at V and 6 bases at J, with 16 bases between the two ends.

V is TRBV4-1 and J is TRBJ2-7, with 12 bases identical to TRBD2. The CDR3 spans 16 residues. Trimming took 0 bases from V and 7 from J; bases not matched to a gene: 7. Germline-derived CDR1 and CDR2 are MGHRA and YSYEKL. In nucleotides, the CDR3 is TGCGCCAGCAGCCAAGATGTCGGACTAGCGGGACGAGAGCAGTACTTC. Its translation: CASSQDVGLAGREQYF.

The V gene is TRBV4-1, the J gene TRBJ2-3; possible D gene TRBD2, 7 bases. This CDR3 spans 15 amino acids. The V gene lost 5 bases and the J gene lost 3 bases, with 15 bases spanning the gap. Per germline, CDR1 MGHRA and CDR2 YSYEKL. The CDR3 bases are TGCGCCAGCAGCTTCGGGGGGCGGACAACAGATACGCAGTATTTT. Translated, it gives CASSFGGRTTDTQYF.

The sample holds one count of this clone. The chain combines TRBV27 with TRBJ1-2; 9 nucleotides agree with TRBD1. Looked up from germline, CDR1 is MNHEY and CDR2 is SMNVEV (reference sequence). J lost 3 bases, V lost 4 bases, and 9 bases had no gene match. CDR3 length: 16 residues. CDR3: CASSSGTGKRDYGYTF. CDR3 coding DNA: TGTGCCAGCAGTTCCGGGACAGGGAAGAGGGACTATGGCTACACCTTC.

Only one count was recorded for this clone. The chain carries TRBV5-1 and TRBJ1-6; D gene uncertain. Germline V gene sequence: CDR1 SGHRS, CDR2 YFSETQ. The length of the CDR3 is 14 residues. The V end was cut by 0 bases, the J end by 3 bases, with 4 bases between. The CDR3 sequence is CASSLDSYNSPLHF. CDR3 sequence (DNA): TGCGCCAGCAGCTTGGACAGCTATAATTCACCCCTCCACTTT.

In DNA, the CDR3 is TGCGCCAGCAGCTTTGACAGATTGAACACTGAAGCTTTCTTT. Protein product: CASSFDRLNTEAFF. The chain has TRBV5-1 and TRBJ1-1, with TRBD1 as a possible D gene (5 bases). CDR1 SGHRS and CDR2 YFSETQ come from the germline V gene. The CDR3 loop spans 14 amino acids. The V end was cut by 2 bases, the J end by 0 bases, with 8 bases between.

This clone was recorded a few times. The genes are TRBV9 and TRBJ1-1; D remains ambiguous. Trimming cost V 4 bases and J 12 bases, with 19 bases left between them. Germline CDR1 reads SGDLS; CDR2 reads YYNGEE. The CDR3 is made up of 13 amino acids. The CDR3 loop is CASSPLVAAFPFF. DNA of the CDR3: TGTGCCAGCAGCCCCCTGGTTGCGGCCTTTCCTTTCTTT.

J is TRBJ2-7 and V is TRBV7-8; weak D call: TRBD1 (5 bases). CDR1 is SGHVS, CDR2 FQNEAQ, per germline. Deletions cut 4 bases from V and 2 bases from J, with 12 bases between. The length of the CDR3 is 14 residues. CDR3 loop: CASSSVRQTYEQYF. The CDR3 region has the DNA TGTGCCAGCAGCTCCGTTCGACAGACCTACGAGCAGTACTTC. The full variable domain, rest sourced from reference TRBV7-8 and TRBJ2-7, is GAGVSQSPRYKVAKRGQDVALRCDPISGHVSLFWYQQALGQGPEFLTYFQNEAQLDKSGLPSDRFFAERPEGSVSTLKIQRTQQEDSAVYLCASSSVRQTYEQYFGPGTRLTVT.

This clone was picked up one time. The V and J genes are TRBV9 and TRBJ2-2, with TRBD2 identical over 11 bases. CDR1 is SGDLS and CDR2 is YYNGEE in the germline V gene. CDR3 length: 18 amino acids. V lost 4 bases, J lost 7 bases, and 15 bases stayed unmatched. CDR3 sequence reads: CASSPRFLAGGINGELFF. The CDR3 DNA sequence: TGTGCCAGCAGCCCCCGATTTTTAGCGGGGGGGATAAACGGGGAGCTGTTTTTT.

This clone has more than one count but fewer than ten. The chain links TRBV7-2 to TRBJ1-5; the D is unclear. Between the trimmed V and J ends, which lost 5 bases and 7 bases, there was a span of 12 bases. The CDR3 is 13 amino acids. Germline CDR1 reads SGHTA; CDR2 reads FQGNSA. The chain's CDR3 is CASSKKGGQPQHF. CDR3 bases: TGTGCCAGCAGCAAAAAGGGAGGACAGCCCCAGCATTTT.

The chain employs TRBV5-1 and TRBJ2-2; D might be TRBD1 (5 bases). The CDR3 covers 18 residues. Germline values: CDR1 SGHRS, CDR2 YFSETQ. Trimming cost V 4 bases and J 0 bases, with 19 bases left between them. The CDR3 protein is CASSRANTGSPNTGELFF. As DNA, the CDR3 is TGCGCCAGCAGCCGCGCTAATACAGGCAGCCCGAACACCGGGGAGCTGTTTTTT.

CDR3 in amino acids: CARNPEGGPGNEQFF. CDR3 in DNA: TGCGCCAGGAACCCGGAGGGGGGGCCTGGAAATGAGCAGTTCTTC. The gene calls are TRBV10-1 and TRBJ2-1; D might be TRBD2 (7 bases). Germline values: CDR1 WNHNN, CDR2 SYGVQD (reference sequence). Trimming took off 9 bases at V and 7 bases at J, with 22 bases between the two ends. The CDR3 contains 15 residues.

CDR3 region: CASRFDRSSYNEQFF. The CDR3 DNA reads TGTGCCAGTAGATTCGACAGGAGCTCCTACAATGAGCAGTTCTTC. The chain joins TRBV19 to TRBJ2-1, with D perhaps matching TRBD1 (6 bases). The ends were cut back, 6 bases at V and 0 bases at J, with 12 bases in the middle. The CDR3 totals 15 residues. Germline V CDR1 and CDR2: LNHDA, SQIVND (reference sequence). Using reference TRBV19 and TRBJ2-1 for the parts outside the CDR3, the full variable domain is DGGITQSPKYLFRKEGQNVTLSCEQNLNHDAMYWYRQDPGQGLRLIYYSQIVNDFQKGDIAEGYSVSREKKESFPLTVTSAQKNPTAFYLCASRFDRSSYNEQFFGPGTRLTVL.

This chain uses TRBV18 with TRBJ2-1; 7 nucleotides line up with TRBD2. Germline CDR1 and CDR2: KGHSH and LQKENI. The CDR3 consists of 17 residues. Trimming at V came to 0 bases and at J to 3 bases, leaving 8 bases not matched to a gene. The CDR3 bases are TGTGCCAGCTCACCACCGCTAGCGGAGGTTAACTACAATGAGCAGTTCTTC. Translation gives CASSPPLAEVNYNEQFF. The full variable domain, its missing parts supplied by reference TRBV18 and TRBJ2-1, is NAGVMQNPRHLVRRRGQEARLRCSPMKGHSHVYWYRQLPEEGLKFMVYLQKENIIDESGMPKERFSAEFPKEGPSILRIQQVVRGDSAAYFCASSPPLAEVNYNEQFFGPGTRLTVL.

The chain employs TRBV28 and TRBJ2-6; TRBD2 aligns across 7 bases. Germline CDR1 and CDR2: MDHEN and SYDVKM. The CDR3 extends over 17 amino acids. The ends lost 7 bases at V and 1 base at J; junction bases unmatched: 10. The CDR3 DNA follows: TGTGCCAGCACCCCCGCGTGGGGGGGATCTGGGGCCAACGTCCTGACTTTC. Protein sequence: CASTPAWGGSGANVLTF.

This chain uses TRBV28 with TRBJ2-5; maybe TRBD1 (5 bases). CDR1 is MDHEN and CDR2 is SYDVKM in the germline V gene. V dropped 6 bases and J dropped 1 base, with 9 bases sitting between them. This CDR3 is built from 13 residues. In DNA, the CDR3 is TGTGCCAGCAGCCGACAGACCCAAGAGACCCAGTACTTC. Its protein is CASSRQTQETQYF.

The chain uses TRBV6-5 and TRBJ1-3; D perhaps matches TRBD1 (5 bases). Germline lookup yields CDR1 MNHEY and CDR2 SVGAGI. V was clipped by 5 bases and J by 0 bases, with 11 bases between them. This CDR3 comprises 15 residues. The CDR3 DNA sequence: TGTGCCAGCAGTCGGGACTCCTACTCTGGAAACACCATATATTTT. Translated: CASSRDSYSGNTIYF.

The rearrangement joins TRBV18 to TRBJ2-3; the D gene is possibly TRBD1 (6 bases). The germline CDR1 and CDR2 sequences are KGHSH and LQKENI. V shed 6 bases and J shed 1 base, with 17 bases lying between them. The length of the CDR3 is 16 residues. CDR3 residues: CASSPLGHQRTDTQYF. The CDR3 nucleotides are TGTGCCAGCTCTCCCCTGGGACACCAGCGCACAGATACGCAGTATTTT.